This T cell receptor (beta chain) derives from a study of CD8 T cells in ankylosing spondylitis. Each TCR beta library was made by quantitative 5'-RACE that incorporated molecular barcodes. TCRdb re-called the 5' RACE reads through MiXCR, storing one row per CDR3 protein. The sample contains around 230,000 distinct CDR3 sequences, approximately 9% of which appear only once. At least ten counts were recorded for this clonotype. Germline trimming cut 1 base from V and 4 bases from J; bases unmatched to any gene: 9. There are 17 residues in the CDR3. Germline V gene sequence: CDR1 MDHEN, CDR2 SYDVKM. The receptor was derived from a male donor with ankylosing spondylitis or in good health (not recorded which). The rearrangement links TRBV28 to TRBJ2-1, with 8 positions matching TRBD2. Sequenced sample: blood, either unsorted or a sorted T cell fraction (not recorded which). This chain's CDR3 is CASSLYGRGGPYNEQFF. Here the CDR3 DNA reads TGTGCCAGCAGTTTATATGGTCGGGGGGGCCCGTACAATGAGCAGTTCTTC.